This entry lists 21 T cell receptor beta chains sequenced from one sample in a study of radiotherapy plus CTLA-4 blockade in lung cancer. The protocol was immunoSEQ multiplex PCR, while the TCRdb copy is restricted to in-frame clones and leaves out a portion. Here the sample spans around 90,000 clones, 83% being singletons. This specimen was peripheral blood, taken from a patient treated with radiotherapy plus ipilimumab. These receptors all come from a human donor with non-small cell lung cancer who had stable disease on radiotherapy plus ipilimumab.

The V and J genes are TRBV2 and TRBJ2-7, with TRBD1 identical over 7 bases. The CDR3 is made up of 13 amino acids. V shed 6 bases, J shed 6 bases, and the junction held 8 bases outside the gene matches. CDR1 is SNHLY, CDR2 FYNNEI, per germline. The CDR3 region has the DNA TGTGCCAGCAGCGGGGACAGTCTTCGCGAGCAGTACTTC. It encodes CASSGDSLREQYF.

This clone is a singleton in its sample. The chain couples TRBV11-2 to TRBJ1-2, with D unresolved. V lost 5 bases and J lost 6, with 13 bases in between. The CDR3 length is 13 residues. In germline, CDR1 is SGHAT, CDR2 FQNNGV. In nucleotides, the CDR3 is TGTGCCAGCAGCCCCCGACCAACTAATGGCTACACCTTC. It yields the protein CASSPRPTNGYTF.

The rearrangement links TRBV10-1 to TRBJ2-5; possible D gene TRBD1, 6 bases. Germline V gene sequence: CDR1 WNHNN, CDR2 SYGVQD (reference sequence). V was clipped by 6 bases and J by 3 bases, with 17 bases between them. CDR3 length: 15 amino acids. CDR3: CASSHWTDPKETQYF. The DNA of the CDR3 is TGCGCCAGCAGCCATTGGACAGATCCTAAAGAGACCCAGTACTTC.

V gene TRBV28 combines with J gene TRBJ2-5; D might be TRBD2 (6 bases). There are 15 residues in the CDR3. V was trimmed by 8 bases and J by 2 bases, leaving 18 bases between them. Germline V gene lookup returns CDR1 MDHEN and CDR2 SYDVKM. The CDR3 nucleotides read TGTGCCAGCGGCGGGGTCCCGCCCAAACAAGAGACCCAGTACTTC. The encoded protein is CASGGVPPKQETQYF.

This chain joins TRBV4-1 and TRBJ2-3; D unresolved. There are 12 residues in the CDR3. Looked up from germline, CDR1 is MGHRA and CDR2 is YSYEKL. Trimming stripped 4 bases from V and 9 bases from J, with 11 bases between. The DNA of the CDR3 is TGCGCCAGCAGCCGTCGGGCCGAGACGCAGTATTTT. Its protein is CASSRRAETQYF.

This clone was picked up one time. This chain uses TRBV7-3 with TRBJ2-3; the D is unclear. CDR3 length: 15 amino acids. The V gene lost 5 bases and the J gene lost 4 bases, with 16 bases spanning the gap. The germline CDR1 and CDR2 sequences are SGHTA and FQGTGA. The CDR3 sequence: CASSPGGFLADTQYF. The CDR3 nucleotides read TGTGCCAGCAGCCCGGGTGGTTTTCTCGCAGATACGCAGTATTTT.

The chain combines TRBV15 with TRBJ2-2, with TRBD2 identical over 8 bases. CDR3 length: 16 amino acids. CDR1 and CDR2 from the germline V gene are LNHNV and YYDKDF (reference sequence). V trimming: 1 base; J trimming: 1 base; junction bases outside the gene matches: 2. The chain's CDR3 is CATSRAGGGNTGELFF. CDR3 DNA: TGTGCCACCAGCAGAGCGGGAGGGGGGAACACCGGGGAGCTGTTTTTT. The variable domain in full, with the rest retrieved from reference TRBV15 and TRBJ2-2, is DAMVIQNPRYQVTQFGKPVTLSCSQTLNHNVMYWYQQKSSQAPKLLFHYYDKDFNNEADTPDNFQSRRPNTSFCFLDIRSPGLGDTAMYLCATSRAGGGNTGELFFGEGSRLTVL.

J is TRBJ2-2 and V is TRBV27; D is undetermined. There are 16 residues in the CDR3. Germline assignment: CDR1 MNHEY and CDR2 SMNVEV (reference sequence). V gave up 2 bases and J gave up 0 bases, with 10 bases separating them. The CDR3 nucleotides read TGTGCCAGCAGTTTAAGGACCACCGCGAACACCGGGGAGCTGTTTTTT. This encodes CASSLRTTANTGELFF.

The genes are TRBV21-1 and TRBJ2-1; the DNA was not compared with TRBD1, the D call given in the table. TRBV21-1 is an annotated pseudogene. CDR3 length equals 13 residues. The CDR3 bases are TGTGCCAGCAACTGGGGCGGCTACAATGAGCAGTTCTTC. This gives the protein CASNWGGYNEQFF.

This clone was recorded a few times. The rearrangement joins TRBV28 to TRBJ2-7; TRBD2 is a possible D gene (6 bases). From germline, CDR1 is MDHEN and CDR2 SYDVKM. Deletions cut 4 bases from V and 0 bases from J, with 13 bases between. The CDR3 sequence is 15 residues long. This chain's CDR3 is CASSSPAGRSYEQYF. The CDR3 DNA sequence: TGTGCCAGCAGTTCGCCAGCGGGCCGCTCCTACGAGCAGTACTTC.

The gene calls are TRBV9 and TRBJ2-7; 10 nucleotides match TRBD2. J lost 2 bases, V lost 3 bases, and 8 bases had no gene match. CDR3 length: 16 residues. Germline V gene data show CDR1 as SGDLS and CDR2 as YYNGEE. The CDR3 is CASSGGSSGSPYEQYF. CDR3 sequence (DNA): TGTGCCAGCAGCGGGGGGTCTAGCGGGAGTCCCTACGAGCAGTACTTC. The whole variable domain, remainder taken from reference TRBV9 and TRBJ2-7, is DSGVTQTPKHLITATGQRVTLRCSPRSGDLSVYWYQQSLDQGLQFLIQYYNGEERAKGNILERFSAQQFPDLHSELNLSSLELGDSALYFCASSGGSSGSPYEQYFGPGTRLTVT.

This clone was seen only once. This chain links TRBV4-2 with TRBJ2-3, with D possibly matching TRBD2 (7 bases). The CDR3 has 14 residues. Trimming cost V 5 bases and J 2 bases, with 11 bases left between them. The V gene's germline CDR1 is LGHNA and CDR2 YNFKEQ. CDR3 region: CASSGGADTDTQYF. DNA for the CDR3: TGTGCCAGCAGCGGGGGGGCAGACACAGATACGCAGTATTTT.

V gene TRBV7-9 combines with J gene TRBJ1-2, with 11 bases fitting TRBD1. The CDR3 covers 17 residues. CDR1 SEHNR and CDR2 FQNEAQ come from the germline V gene (reference sequence). With 2 bases clipped from V and 7 bases from J, the junction kept 12 bases outside the gene matches. CDR3 sequence: CASSLPGTGGPSGGYTF. As DNA, the CDR3 is TGTGCCAGCAGCTTACCCGGGACAGGGGGGCCTTCGGGTGGCTACACCTTC.

This chain connects TRBV7-9 to TRBJ2-7, with 10 bases matching TRBD2. V trimming: 4 bases; J trimming: 4 bases; junction bases outside the gene matches: 4. CDR1 and CDR2 (germline): SEHNR, FQNEAQ (reference sequence). This CDR3 comprises 14 residues. The CDR3 sequence: CASSSPSGSYEQYF. The CDR3 nucleotides are TGTGCCAGCAGCTCCCCTAGCGGGAGTTACGAGCAGTACTTC.

The V call is TRBV6-6, the J call TRBJ2-1; weak D call: TRBD2 (5 bases). V lost 0 bases and J lost 7, with 16 bases in between. The length of the CDR3 is 16 residues. CDR1 MNHNY and CDR2 SVGAGI come from the germline V gene (reference sequence). CDR3: CASSYSVLAASNEQFF. The CDR3 DNA follows: TGTGCCAGCAGTTACTCGGTCCTAGCAGCCTCGAATGAGCAGTTCTTC.

The rearrangement links TRBV30 to TRBJ2-2; no reliable D call. The CDR3 totals 13 residues. The germline V gene encodes CDR1 GTSNPN and CDR2 SVGIG (reference sequence). V lost 0 bases and J 6 bases, leaving 8 bases between the germline ends. The CDR3 DNA reads as TGTGCCTGGAGTGTACCAGGCGCCGGGGAGCTGTTTTTT. Amino acid sequence: CAWSVPGAGELFF. The full variable domain, its missing parts supplied by reference TRBV30 and TRBJ2-2, is SQTIHQWPATLVQPVGSPLSLECTVEGTSNPNLYWYRQAAGRGLQLLFYSVGIGQISSEVPQNLSASRPQDRQFILSSKKLLLSDSGFYLCAWSVPGAGELFFGEGSRLTVL.

The rearrangement uses TRBV7-9 and TRBJ2-1; TRBD2 might be the D (6 bases). The CDR3 runs to 14 residues. In germline, CDR1 is SEHNR, CDR2 FQNEAQ (reference sequence). The V end lost 5 bases, the J end lost 2 bases, and 10 bases lay between the germline ends. This CDR3 reads CASSGGSPYNEQFF. DNA of the CDR3: TGTGCCAGCAGCGGGGGGTCTCCCTACAATGAGCAGTTCTTC.

This clone was seen a handful of times. The rearrangement joins TRBV28 to TRBJ1-5; D remains unclear. In germline, CDR1 is MDHEN, CDR2 SYDVKM. Trimming stripped 1 base from V and 11 bases from J, with 6 bases between. This CDR3 has 11 residues. The CDR3 is CASSLSGAQHF. CDR3 DNA sequence: TGTGCCAGCAGTTTATCCGGGGCCCAGCATTTT.

V is TRBV6-5 and J is TRBJ1-5; no definite D call. Germline CDR1 is MNHEY and CDR2 is SVGAGI. V was cut by 0 bases and J by 6 bases, with 6 bases left in between. The CDR3 length is 13 residues. This CDR3 reads CASSYSSGQPQHF. The CDR3 region has the DNA TGTGCCAGCAGTTACTCGAGCGGTCAGCCCCAGCATTTT.

The chain links TRBV7-6 to TRBJ2-1; 10 nucleotides line up with TRBD2. V was clipped by 4 bases and J by 5 bases; unmatched bases: 8. The length of the CDR3 is 16 residues. Per germline, CDR1 SGHVS and CDR2 FNYEAQ. CDR3 sequence reads: CASSSPRAGGDNEQFF. CDR3 coding DNA: TGTGCCAGCAGCTCTCCCCGAGCGGGAGGGGACAATGAGCAGTTCTTC.

This sequence joins TRBV14 and TRBJ2-2; 7 bases map to TRBD1. With 6 bases clipped from V and 1 base from J, the junction kept 8 bases outside the gene matches. The germline V gene has CDR1 SGHDN and CDR2 FVKESK. CDR3 length: 16 amino acids. The CDR3 is CASRRTGTENTGELFF. The CDR3 nucleotides read TGTGCCAGCAGACGAACCGGGACAGAGAACACCGGGGAGCTGTTTTTT.